The 21 T cell receptor beta chains below come from one sample, sequenced in a study of T cells in Graves' hyperthyroidism and ophthalmopathy. TCR beta CDR3 sequences were amplified from RNA transcripts. When the TCR CDR3 underwent first-round RT-PCR, the HTBI primer set was used. TCRdb re-called the multiplex PCR reads with MiXCR, one entry per CDR3 protein. Of 480,000 or so distinct CDR3 sequences detected, about 45% appear once; the ten largest clones hold 35% to 50%. Sequencing was carried out using peripheral blood or thyroid tissue (not recorded which). The receptors here all came from an adult woman with Graves' disease, either hyperthyroidism or ophthalmopathy (not recorded which).

The V call is TRBV7-2, the J call TRBJ2-2; no definite D call. Germline CDR1 and CDR2: SGHTA and FQGNSA. The CDR3 is made up of 16 amino acids. Trimming shortened V by 1 base and J by 0 bases, and 9 bases separated the two germline ends. CDR3: CASSLVARANTGELFF. The CDR3 DNA reads as TGTGCCAGCAGCTTAGTTGCCCGGGCGAACACCGGGGAGCTGTTTTTT.

V and J are TRBV7-9 and TRBJ2-2; weak D call: TRBD2 (5 bases). There are 14 residues in the CDR3. V lost 3 bases, J lost 1 base, and 6 bases lay in between. Germline V gene data show CDR1 as SEHNR and CDR2 as FQNEAQ (reference sequence). In DNA form, the CDR3 reads TGTGCCAGCAGCTTCCGGGAGAACACCGGGGAGCTGTTTTTT. This codes for CASSFRENTGELFF.

A note on this clonotype: One junction end disagrees with the germline gene, perhaps due to a read error. The rearrangement links TRBV29-1 to TRBJ1-4, with 7 bases fitting TRBD1. Germline CDR1 SQVTM, CDR2 ANQGSEA. This CDR3 is built from 13 residues. The CDR3 sequence is CSVEETGTGVLLF. Written as DNA, the CDR3 is TGCAGCGTTGAAGAGACCGGCACAGGGGTTCTGCTTTTT.

This clonotype was found many times. The chain carries TRBV20-1 and TRBJ2-7; TRBD1 agrees at 7 bases. V shed 4 bases, J shed 5 bases, and the junction held 11 bases outside the gene matches. Germline V gene sequence: CDR1 DFQATT, CDR2 SNEGSKA (reference sequence). The CDR3 sequence is 14 residues long. The CDR3 spells CSATNFKGAHEQYF. CDR3 nucleotides: TGCAGTGCTACTAACTTCAAGGGGGCCCACGAGCAGTACTTC.

The V call is TRBV2, the J call TRBJ2-7; a possible D gene is TRBD2 (5 bases). Deletions cut 6 bases from V and 6 bases from J, with 18 bases between. The CDR3 is 14 amino acids. CDR1 is SNHLY and CDR2 is FYNNEI in the germline V gene. The CDR3 here is CASRRLPLVGEQYF. CDR3 coding DNA: TGTGCCAGCAGAAGACTACCACTCGTGGGCGAGCAGTACTTC. The variable domain in full, with the rest retrieved from reference TRBV2 and TRBJ2-7, is EPEVTQTPSHQVTQMGQEVILRCVPISNHLYFYWYRQILGQKVEFLVSFYNNEISEKSEIFDDQFSVERPDGSNFTLKIRSTKLEDSAMYFCASRRLPLVGEQYFGPGTRLTVT.

This clonotype was counted many times. The V and J genes are TRBV15 and TRBJ1-3; TRBD1 aligns across 12 bases. V dropped 4 bases and J dropped 3; count of bases not matched to a gene: 10. Germline lookup yields CDR1 LNHNV and CDR2 YYDKDF (reference sequence). The CDR3 consists of 18 residues. The CDR3 loop reads CATSTSPRDRGHGNTIYF. The DNA for the CDR3 is TGTGCCACCAGCACATCGCCTAGGGACAGGGGGCATGGAAACACCATATATTTT.

The rearrangement uses TRBV10-1 and TRBJ1-1, with D tentatively TRBD1 (5 bases). Deletions cut 6 bases from V and 1 base from J, with 18 bases between. The CDR3 loop spans 16 amino acids. Looked up from germline, CDR1 is WNHNN and CDR2 is SYGVQD (reference sequence). The CDR3 nucleotides read TGCGCCAGCAGGCGTCAAACCGGGACGGGGAACACTGAAGCTTTCTTT. This encodes CASRRQTGTGNTEAFF.

The genes are TRBV9 and TRBJ2-7; 7 nucleotides align to TRBD1. Losses at the gene ends were 3 bases for V and 2 bases for J; bases not matched to a gene: 5. The CDR3 loop spans 14 amino acids. The V gene's germline CDR1 is SGDLS and CDR2 YYNGEE. The CDR3 loop is CASSETGTAYEQYF. In nucleotides, the CDR3 is TGTGCCAGCAGCGAGACCGGGACAGCCTACGAGCAGTACTTC.

This rearrangement joins TRBV7-9 to TRBJ1-1; 10 bases align to TRBD1. Germline lookup yields CDR1 SEHNR and CDR2 FQNEAQ (reference sequence). This CDR3 spans 14 amino acids. The V segment lost 6 bases and the J segment 2 bases; nucleotides outside the gene matches: 3. CDR3: CASRGTGENTEAFF. CDR3 nucleotide sequence: TGTGCCAGCAGGGGGACAGGGGAAAACACTGAAGCTTTCTTT.

The sample holds many counts of this clonotype. The chain recombines TRBV12-3 or TRBV12-4 with TRBJ1-1; the D is unclear. Trimming shortened V by 7 bases and J by 4 bases, and 19 bases separated the two germline ends. CDR3 length: 15 residues. The CDR3 sequence is CASIMKGTRGTEAFF. In DNA, the CDR3 is TGTGCCAGCATCATGAAGGGAACCCGGGGCACTGAAGCTTTCTTT.

The sample holds many counts of this clonotype. V is TRBV6-5 and J is TRBJ1-2; D possibly corresponds to TRBD1 (5 bases). V gave up 5 bases and J gave up 5 bases, with 12 bases separating them. The CDR3 is 13 amino acids. Germline assignment: CDR1 MNHEY and CDR2 SVGAGI. The CDR3 DNA follows: TGTGCCAGCAGTGACGACAGTCATTATGGCTACACCTTC. Its protein is CASSDDSHYGYTF.

The chain employs TRBV10-3 and TRBJ2-7; 7 bases map to TRBD1. Losses at the gene ends were 5 bases for V and 3 bases for J; bases not matched to a gene: 10. Germline CDR1 ENHRY, CDR2 SYGVKD. The length of the CDR3 is 15 residues. The DNA of the CDR3 is TGTGCCATCAGTTCCTTCACAGGGGCACACTACGAGCAGTACTTC. It encodes CAISSFTGAHYEQYF.

Many counts were recorded for this clonotype. The rearrangement links TRBV5-5 to TRBJ1-5, with D tentatively TRBD1 (5 bases). The CDR3 length is 15 residues. The V end was cut by 1 base, the J end by 8 bases, with 16 bases between. CDR1 SGHKS and CDR2 YYEKEE come from the germline V gene (reference sequence). The DNA for the CDR3 is TGTGCCAGCAGCTTGTCAGGGAATAAGGGAGAGCCCCAGCATTTT. Its translation is CASSLSGNKGEPQHF.

There are a few counts of this clonotype. The rearrangement links TRBV20-1 to TRBJ1-2, with D unclear. Germline V gene lookup returns CDR1 DFQATT and CDR2 SNEGSKA (reference sequence). Trimming cost V 1 base and J 5 bases, with 11 bases left between them. CDR3 length: 13 amino acids. CDR3 protein: CSARGRSTYGYTF. The CDR3, as DNA: TGCAGTGCTAGAGGGCGATCGACTTATGGCTACACCTTC.

The chain links TRBV9 to TRBJ2-2, with TRBD2 matching 7 bases. Germline CDR1 reads SGDLS; CDR2 reads YYNGEE. This CDR3 is 14 amino acids long. Unmatched junction bases numbered 2, after V lost 0 bases and J lost 6 bases. CDR3 sequence (DNA): TGTGCCAGCAGCGTAGGACTAGCATCCGGGGAGCTGTTTTTT. It translates to CASSVGLASGELFF.

CDR3 coding DNA: TGTGCCACCAGTACGGGACAGGGGCCAGCGGGGGAGCTGTTTTTT. Translating gives CATSTGQGPAGELFF. The V and J genes are TRBV15 and TRBJ2-2; 10 bases are a match to TRBD1. Germline CDR1 and CDR2: LNHNV and YYDKDF (reference sequence). The CDR3 is 15 residues long. J gave up 8 bases and V 6 bases, and 9 bases lay outside the gene matches.

This sequence joins TRBV10-3 and TRBJ1-2, with 9 bases lining up with TRBD1. From germline, CDR1 is ENHRY and CDR2 SYGVKD. The ends lost 8 bases at V and 6 bases at J; junction bases unmatched: 10. This CDR3 has 14 amino acids. The DNA for the CDR3 is TGTGCCATCTCTGGGGCCACAGGGGGCAATGGCTACACCTTC. Translating it yields CAISGATGGNGYTF.

The V and J genes are TRBV11-2 and TRBJ1-2, with D uncertain. The V end was cut by 5 bases, the J end by 8 bases, with 21 bases between. The CDR3 is made up of 15 amino acids. Germline V gene data show CDR1 as SGHAT and CDR2 as FQNNGV. The CDR3 nucleotides read TGTGCCAGCAGCCCCCGGGGAGGTCCCTGGTACGGCTACACCTTC. As protein: CASSPRGGPWYGYTF.

In its sample, this clonotype was seen a few times. The DNA for the CDR3 is TGCAGCGTTGAAGGTCTACCGGGACAGGACTATGGCTACACCTTC. Its protein product is CSVEGLPGQDYGYTF. The rearrangement uses TRBV29-1 and TRBJ1-2, with 8 bases matching TRBD1. Per germline, CDR1 SQVTM and CDR2 ANQGSEA. The J segment lost 3 bases and the V segment lost 1 base, leaving 7 bases of the junction unmatched. This CDR3 has 15 residues.

V gene TRBV5-1 combines with J gene TRBJ2-7, with 7 bases matching TRBD2. Per the germline V gene, CDR1 is SGHRS and CDR2 is YFSETQ. With 5 bases clipped from V and 1 base from J, the junction kept 3 bases outside the gene matches. This CDR3 comprises 13 residues. CDR3 coding DNA: TGCGCCAGCAGGCCCGGGAGGTCCTACGAGCAGTACTTC. Residues: CASRPGRSYEQYF.

This clonotype was seen at least ten times. The gene calls are TRBV7-8 and TRBJ2-2; no firm D call. Germline values: CDR1 SGHVS, CDR2 FQNEAQ. V lost 2 bases and J lost 5, with 3 bases in between. This CDR3 is 12 amino acids long. CDR3 sequence: CASSLTTGELFF. CDR3 in DNA: TGTGCCAGCAGCTTAACGACCGGGGAGCTGTTTTTT.